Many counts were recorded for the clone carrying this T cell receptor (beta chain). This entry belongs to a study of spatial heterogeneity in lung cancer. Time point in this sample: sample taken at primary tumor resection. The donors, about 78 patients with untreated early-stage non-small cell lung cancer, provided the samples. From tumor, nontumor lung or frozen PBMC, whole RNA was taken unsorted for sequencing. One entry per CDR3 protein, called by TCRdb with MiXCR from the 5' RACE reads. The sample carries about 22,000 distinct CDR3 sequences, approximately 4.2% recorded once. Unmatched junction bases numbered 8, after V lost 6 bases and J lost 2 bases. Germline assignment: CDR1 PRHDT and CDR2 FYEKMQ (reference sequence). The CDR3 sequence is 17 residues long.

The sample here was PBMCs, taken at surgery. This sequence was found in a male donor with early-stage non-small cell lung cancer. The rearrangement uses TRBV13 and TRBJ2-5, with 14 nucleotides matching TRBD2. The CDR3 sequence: CASSLIGTSGGQETQYF. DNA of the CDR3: TGTGCCAGCAGTTTGATCGGGACTAGCGGGGGTCAAGAGACCCAGTACTTC.